This T cell receptor (beta chain) appears in the sequencing data of a study of T cells after yellow fever vaccination. Study context: Preparation used SMART-Seq v4 Ultra Low Input for the low-cell-number fractions.

As for this clonotype: Antigen specificity is unknown.

As TCR cDNA was made by 5'RACE template switching, a universal primer site and UMIs were added. TCRdb used MiXCR to reprocess the 5' RACE reads, holding one entry per CDR3 protein. The sample consists of over 45,000 distinct CDR3 sequences, roughly 6.9% of them appearing once. The CDR3 loop spans 16 amino acids. The V end was cut by 5 bases, the J end by 3 bases, with 18 bases between. The study's findings and limits: FACS-sorted repertoires could harbor abundant contaminating bulk-population clonotypes. Overlap between CD4 and CD8 compartments was detected for a small share of clonotypes.

This TCR was recovered from a man aged 18 to 29 who received the YFV17D yellow fever vaccine. The chain links TRBV12-3 or TRBV12-4 to TRBJ2-3; D possibly uses TRBD1 or TRBD2 (5 bases each). The specimen comprised CD8+ T cells sorted from PBMCs, sampled on the day of the first yellow fever vaccination. The CDR3 nucleotides read TGTGCCAGCAGTAAAGGGACCTCAATGAAGACAGATACGCAGTATTTT. Its translation is CASSKGTSMKTDTQYF.